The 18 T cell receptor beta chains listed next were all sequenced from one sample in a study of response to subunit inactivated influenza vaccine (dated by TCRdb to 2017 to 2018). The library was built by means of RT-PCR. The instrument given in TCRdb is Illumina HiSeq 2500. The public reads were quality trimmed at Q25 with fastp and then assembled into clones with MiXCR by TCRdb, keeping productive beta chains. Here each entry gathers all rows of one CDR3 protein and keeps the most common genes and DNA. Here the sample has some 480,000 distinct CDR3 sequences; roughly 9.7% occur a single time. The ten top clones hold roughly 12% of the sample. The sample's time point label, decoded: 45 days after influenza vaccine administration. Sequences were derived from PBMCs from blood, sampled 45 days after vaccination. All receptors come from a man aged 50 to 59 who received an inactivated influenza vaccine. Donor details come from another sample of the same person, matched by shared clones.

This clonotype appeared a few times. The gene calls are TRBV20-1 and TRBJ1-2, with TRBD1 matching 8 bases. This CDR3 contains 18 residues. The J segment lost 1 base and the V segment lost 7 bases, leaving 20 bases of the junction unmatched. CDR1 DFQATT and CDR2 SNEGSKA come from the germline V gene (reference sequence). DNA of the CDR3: TGCAGTGTCCAAAGCCCGGGACAGGTCTCAGCTAGTAACTATGGCTACACCTTC. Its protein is CSVQSPGQVSASNYGYTF.

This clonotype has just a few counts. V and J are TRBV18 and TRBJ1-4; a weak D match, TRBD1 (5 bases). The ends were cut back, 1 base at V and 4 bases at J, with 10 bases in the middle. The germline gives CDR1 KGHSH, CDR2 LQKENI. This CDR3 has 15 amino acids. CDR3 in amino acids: CASSPLGLINEKLFF. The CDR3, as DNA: TGTGCCAGCTCACCACTGGGACTGATTAATGAAAAACTGTTTTTT.

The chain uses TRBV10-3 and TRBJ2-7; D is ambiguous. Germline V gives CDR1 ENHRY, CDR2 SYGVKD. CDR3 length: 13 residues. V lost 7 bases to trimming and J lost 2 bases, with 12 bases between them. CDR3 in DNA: TGTGCCATCAACTCCGGCAATCCCTACGAGCAGTACTTC. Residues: CAINSGNPYEQYF.

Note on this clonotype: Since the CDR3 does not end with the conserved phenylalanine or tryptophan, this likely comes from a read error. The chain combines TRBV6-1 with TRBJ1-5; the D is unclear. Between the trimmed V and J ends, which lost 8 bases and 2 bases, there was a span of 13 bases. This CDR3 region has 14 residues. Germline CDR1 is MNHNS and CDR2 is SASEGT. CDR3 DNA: TGTGCCAGCTCGGCAGGAGATGGCAATCAGCCCCAGCATTCT. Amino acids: CASSAGDGNQPQHS.

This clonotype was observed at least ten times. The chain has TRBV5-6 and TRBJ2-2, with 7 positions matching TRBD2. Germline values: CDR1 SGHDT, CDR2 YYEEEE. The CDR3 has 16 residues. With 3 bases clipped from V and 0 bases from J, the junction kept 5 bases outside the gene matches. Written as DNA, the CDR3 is TGTGCCAGCAGCTCCACCGGGACTACGAACACCGGGGAGCTGTTTTTT. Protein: CASSSTGTTNTGELFF.

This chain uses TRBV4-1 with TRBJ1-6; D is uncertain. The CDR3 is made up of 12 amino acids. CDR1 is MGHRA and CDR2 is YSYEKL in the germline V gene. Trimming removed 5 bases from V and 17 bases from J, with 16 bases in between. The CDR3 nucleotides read TGCGCCAGCAGCGCACCCGGTGGGCCTGTCCACTTT. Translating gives CASSAPGGPVHF.

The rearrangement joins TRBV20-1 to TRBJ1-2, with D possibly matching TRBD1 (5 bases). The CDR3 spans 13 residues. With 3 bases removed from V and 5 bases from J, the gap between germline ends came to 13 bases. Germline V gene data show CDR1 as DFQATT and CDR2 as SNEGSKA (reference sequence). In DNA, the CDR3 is TGCAGTGCTAGTGACAGTGTATTATATGGCTACACCTTC. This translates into CSASDSVLYGYTF.

The CDR3 loop is CASRGQEAPDTQYF. CDR3 bases: TGTGCCAGCAGAGGGCAGGAGGCCCCAGATACGCAGTATTTT. The rearrangement links TRBV12-3 or TRBV12-4 to TRBJ2-3, with a weak D call TRBD2 (5 bases). CDR3 length equals 14 residues. V gave up 6 bases and J gave up 4 bases, with 14 bases separating them.

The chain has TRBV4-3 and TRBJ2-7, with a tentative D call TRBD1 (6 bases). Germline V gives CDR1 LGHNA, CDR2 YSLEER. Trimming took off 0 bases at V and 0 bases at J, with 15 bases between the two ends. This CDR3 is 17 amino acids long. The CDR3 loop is CASSQDPGTPSSYEQYF. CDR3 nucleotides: TGCGCCAGCAGCCAAGACCCGGGGACACCTAGCTCCTACGAGCAGTACTTC.

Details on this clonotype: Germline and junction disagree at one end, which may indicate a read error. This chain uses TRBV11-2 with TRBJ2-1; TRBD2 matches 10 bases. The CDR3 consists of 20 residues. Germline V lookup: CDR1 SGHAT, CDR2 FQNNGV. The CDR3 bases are TGTGCCAGCAGCCTAGAGCCCCCGGGACTAGCGCACAGCTCCTACAATGAGCAGTTCTTC. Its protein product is CASSLEPPGLAHSSYNEQFF.

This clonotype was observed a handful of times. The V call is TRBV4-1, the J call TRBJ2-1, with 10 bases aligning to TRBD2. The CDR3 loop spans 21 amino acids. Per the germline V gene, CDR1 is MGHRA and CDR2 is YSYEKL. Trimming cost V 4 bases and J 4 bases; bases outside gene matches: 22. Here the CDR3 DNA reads TGCGCCAGCAGCCCGGGCCTAGGGGTAGCGGGGGGCCCAAATGATTACAATGAGCAGTTCTTC. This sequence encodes CASSPGLGVAGGPNDYNEQFF.

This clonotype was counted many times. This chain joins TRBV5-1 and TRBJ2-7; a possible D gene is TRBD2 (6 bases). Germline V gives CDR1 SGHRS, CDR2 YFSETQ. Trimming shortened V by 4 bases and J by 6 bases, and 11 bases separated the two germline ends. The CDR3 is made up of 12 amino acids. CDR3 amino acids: CASSPNGSEQYF. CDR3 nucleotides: TGCGCCAGCAGCCCCAACGGGAGCGAGCAGTACTTC.

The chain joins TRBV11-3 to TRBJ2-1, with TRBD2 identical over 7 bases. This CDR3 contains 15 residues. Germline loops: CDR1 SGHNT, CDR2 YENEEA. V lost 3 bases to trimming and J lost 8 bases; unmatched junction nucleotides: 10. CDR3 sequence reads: CASSLGGRAKDEQFF. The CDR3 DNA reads TGTGCCAGCAGCTTGGGAGGGAGGGCCAAGGATGAGCAGTTCTTC. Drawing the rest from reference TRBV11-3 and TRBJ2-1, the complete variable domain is EAGVVQSPRYKIIEKKQPVAFWCNPISGHNTLYWYLQNLGQGPELLIRYENEEAVDDSQLPKDRFSAERLKGVDSTLKIQPAELGDSAVYLCASSLGGRAKDEQFFGPGTRLTVL.

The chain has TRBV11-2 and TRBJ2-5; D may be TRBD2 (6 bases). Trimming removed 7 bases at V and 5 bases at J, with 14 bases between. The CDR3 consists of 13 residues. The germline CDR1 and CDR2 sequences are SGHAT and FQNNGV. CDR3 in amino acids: CASNLGGGETQYF. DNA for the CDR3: TGTGCCAGCAATCTGGGGGGTGGGGAGACCCAGTACTTC. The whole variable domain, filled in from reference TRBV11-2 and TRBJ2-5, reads EAGVAQSPRYKIIEKRQSVAFWCNPISGHATLYWYQQILGQGPKLLIQFQNNGVVDDSQLPKDRFSAERLKGVDSTLKIQPAKLEDSAVYLCASNLGGGETQYFGPGTRLLVL.

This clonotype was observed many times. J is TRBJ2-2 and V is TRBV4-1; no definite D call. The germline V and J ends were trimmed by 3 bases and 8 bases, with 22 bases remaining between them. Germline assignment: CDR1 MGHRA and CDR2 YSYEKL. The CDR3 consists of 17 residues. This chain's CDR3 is CASSHEEFAVPAGELFF. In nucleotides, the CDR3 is TGCGCCAGCAGCCATGAGGAATTTGCAGTGCCCGCAGGGGAGCTGTTTTTT.

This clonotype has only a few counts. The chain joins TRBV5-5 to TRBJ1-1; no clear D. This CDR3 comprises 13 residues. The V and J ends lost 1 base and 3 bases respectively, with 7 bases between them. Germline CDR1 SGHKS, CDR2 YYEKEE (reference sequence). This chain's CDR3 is CASSLWDYTEAFF. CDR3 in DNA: TGTGCCAGCAGCTTGTGGGATTACACTGAAGCTTTCTTT.

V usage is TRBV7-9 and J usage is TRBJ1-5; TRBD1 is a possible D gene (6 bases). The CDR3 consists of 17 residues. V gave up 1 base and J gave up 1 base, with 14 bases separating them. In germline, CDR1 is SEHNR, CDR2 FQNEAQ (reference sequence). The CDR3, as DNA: TGTGCCAGCAGCTTAGGGGTCGGGGGGCTGAGCAATCAGCCCCAGCATTTT. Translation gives CASSLGVGGLSNQPQHF.

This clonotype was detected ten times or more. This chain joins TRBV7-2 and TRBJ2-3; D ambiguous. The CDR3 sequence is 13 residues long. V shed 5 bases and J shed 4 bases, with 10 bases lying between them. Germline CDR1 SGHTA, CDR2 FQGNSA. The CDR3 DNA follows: TGTGCCAGCAGCCCCTATTGGCCAGATACGCAGTATTTT. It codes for CASSPYWPDTQYF.